This T cell receptor beta chain was identified in a study of T cells in Graves' hyperthyroidism and ophthalmopathy. Regarding this clonotype: Its antigen is undetermined.

This CDR3 contains 12 residues. V gave up 10 bases and J gave up 6 bases, with 15 bases separating them. Germline V gives CDR1 MNHEY, CDR2 SVGEGT. The CDR3 regions of TCR beta were amplified from RNA transcripts. RT-PCR in the first round (using the HTBI primer set) targeted the TCR CDR3. TCRdb re-called the multiplex PCR reads with MiXCR, one entry per CDR3 protein. Of fewer than 650,000 distinct CDR3 sequences detected, 14% appear once; the ten largest clones hold around 7%. The study's findings and limits: Ophthalmopathy was told apart from stable hyperthyroidism by a 13 V-J model.

The sequencing input was blood. The V gene is TRBV6-2 or TRBV6-3, the J gene TRBJ1-1, with D maybe TRBD1 (5 bases). The clonotype originates from a woman under 30 with Graves' ophthalmopathy. The DNA of the CDR3 is TGTGCCACCTTAGGGACGGCAGCTGAAGCTTTCTTT. It codes for CATLGTAAEAFF.